The 5 T cell receptor beta chains presented below share a single source sample, sequenced in a study of T cell changes during pregnancy in multiple sclerosis. Some clones are missing from TCRdb's copy, which holds only in-frame ones; the method was immunoSEQ multiplex PCR. The table lists about 75,000 clones, 75% to 95% of them singletons, with 0.35% to 0.45% in the top ten. The sequenced sample was CD4+ T cells from peripheral blood mononuclear cells, obtained before pregnancy. The receptors come from a female donor with multiple sclerosis, enrolled in a pregnancy study.

The J gene is TRBJ2-1, the V gene TRBV6-6; possible D gene TRBD1, 5 bases. CDR1 is MNHNY, CDR2 SVGAGI, per germline (reference sequence). The germline V and J ends were trimmed by 6 bases and 4 bases, with 10 bases remaining between them. This CDR3 is 13 amino acids long. CDR3 nucleotides: TGTGCCAGCAGATCGGACATTTACAATGAGCAGTTCTTC. This gives the protein CASRSDIYNEQFF.

This clone was recorded once. As DNA, the CDR3 is TGCGCCAGCAGCTTAGGGGACGGTGGGGGGGTCGCTTTCTTT. Protein: CASSLGDGGGVAFF. The V call is TRBV5-1, the J call TRBJ1-1; TRBD1 is a possible D gene (5 bases). From germline, CDR1 is SGHRS and CDR2 YFSETQ. Trimming pared 2 bases from V and 11 bases from J, leaving 19 bases between. The CDR3 loop spans 14 amino acids.

The rearrangement links TRBV7-9 to TRBJ1-6, with D perhaps matching TRBD1 (5 bases). The germline gives CDR1 SEHNR, CDR2 FQNEAQ (reference sequence). This CDR3 is built from 14 residues. Between the trimmed V and J ends, which lost 0 bases and 10 bases, there was a span of 10 bases. CDR3 coding DNA: TGTGCCAGCAGCTTAGCGGGGCAGCTCTCACCCCTCCACTTT. Translating gives CASSLAGQLSPLHF.

This rearrangement joins TRBV5-3 to TRBJ1-5; the match to TRBD1 covers 7 bases. TRBV5-3 belongs to the ORF category, with a function that is uncertain. CDR3 size: 16 residues. The V segment lost 3 bases and the J segment 7 bases; nucleotides outside the gene matches: 13. The CDR3: CARSSNFRGRRQPQHF. The CDR3 bases are TGTGCCAGAAGCTCTAATTTTAGGGGGCGCAGGCAGCCCCAGCATTTT.

This clone showed up just once. Written as DNA, the CDR3 is TGTGCCAGCAGTGAACAGGTTCGGCAGGGGTACTACGAGCAGTACTTC. Translating it yields CASSEQVRQGYYEQYF. V and J are TRBV6-1 and TRBJ2-7; the D gene is possibly TRBD1 (6 bases). Trimming pared 2 bases from V and 3 bases from J, leaving 17 bases between. The CDR3 spans 16 residues. Germline assignment: CDR1 MNHNS and CDR2 SASEGT.